These 25 T cell receptor beta chains share one sample of origin, sequenced in a study of cytomegalovirus exposure and HLA in healthy donors. The PCR was carried out with 60 Vbeta primers and 13 Jbeta primers. The table came from immunoSEQ multiplex PCR; TCRdb's copy has only in-frame clones and leaves some out. The sample lists some 120,000 clones; 70% to 80% were seen once. The sample comprised PBMCs. Source of these receptors: a woman in her late teens or twenties in good health and CMV-seronegative.

V usage is TRBV4-1 and J usage is TRBJ1-1, with 9 positions matching TRBD1. CDR1 is MGHRA and CDR2 is YSYEKL in the germline V gene. The ends lost 1 base at V and 5 bases at J; junction bases unmatched: 8. The CDR3 extends over 16 amino acids. The CDR3 sequence is CASSQGGQGWVTEAFF. As DNA, the CDR3 is TGCGCCAGCAGCCAAGGAGGACAGGGGTGGGTTACTGAAGCTTTCTTT.

This clone appeared a few times. The J gene is TRBJ2-5, the V gene TRBV7-6; the match to TRBD2 covers 10 bases. Trimming at V came to 0 bases and at J to 1 base, leaving 11 bases not matched to a gene. The CDR3 covers 19 residues. Germline V gives CDR1 SGHVS, CDR2 FNYEAQ. CDR3 loop: CASSLAQVLAGGPQETQYF. The CDR3 nucleotides are TGTGCCAGCAGCTTAGCGCAGGTGTTAGCGGGGGGCCCCCAAGAGACCCAGTACTTC.

The chain employs TRBV6-5 and TRBJ1-1, with TRBD1 identical over 8 bases. Germline V gene data show CDR1 as MNHEY and CDR2 as SVGAGI. V shed 6 bases, J shed 0 bases, and the junction held 6 bases outside the gene matches. This CDR3 comprises 15 residues. The CDR3 loop is CASRIRQGLNTEAFF. Written as DNA, the CDR3 is TGTGCCAGCAGAATCCGACAGGGGCTGAACACTGAAGCTTTCTTT.

This clone is a singleton in its sample. The rearrangement joins TRBV7-8 to TRBJ2-5; D remains unclear. The CDR3 totals 14 residues. CDR1 and CDR2 from the germline V gene are SGHVS and FQNEAQ. V lost 5 bases to trimming and J lost 4 bases, with 14 bases between them. The CDR3 region has the DNA TGTGCCAGCAGCGGGTCGACCCCAGGAGAGACCCAGTACTTC. Residues: CASSGSTPGETQYF.

The V gene is TRBV4-1, the J gene TRBJ1-2; TRBD1 agrees at 7 bases. The CDR3 extends over 17 amino acids. V lost 3 bases and J lost 0; bases outside the gene matches: 10. Germline lookup yields CDR1 MGHRA and CDR2 YSYEKL. CDR3 loop: CASSHLLGTVSNYGYTF. The CDR3 DNA reads as TGCGCCAGCAGCCACCTTCTCGGGACAGTCTCTAACTATGGCTACACCTTC.

This chain links TRBV5-1 with TRBJ2-5, with D possibly matching TRBD1 (5 bases). V shed 2 bases and J shed 2 bases, with 13 bases lying between them. CDR1 and CDR2 from the germline V gene are SGHRS and YFSETQ. The CDR3 loop spans 15 amino acids. The CDR3, as DNA: TGCGCCAGCAGCTTATTTTCAGGGCTTCAAGAGACCCAGTACTTC. This codes for CASSLFSGLQETQYF.

The chain couples TRBV5-4 to TRBJ2-1; 9 nucleotides agree with TRBD1. Germline loops: CDR1 SGHNT, CDR2 YYREEE (reference sequence). The CDR3 is 14 amino acids. Trimming at V came to 4 bases and at J to 7 bases, leaving 6 bases not matched to a gene. The CDR3 bases are TGTGCCAGCAGCGACCGGACAGGGGTGAATGAGCAGTTCTTC. Translation gives CASSDRTGVNEQFF.

The gene calls are TRBV5-1 and TRBJ2-7, with a possible D match to TRBD1 (6 bases). The CDR3 contains 15 residues. V lost 0 bases, J lost 3 bases, and 13 bases lay in between. Per the germline V gene, CDR1 is SGHRS and CDR2 is YFSETQ. CDR3 in amino acids: CASSLAGGQLYEQYF. CDR3 DNA: TGCGCCAGCAGCTTGGCAGGAGGACAGCTCTACGAGCAGTACTTC.

The rearrangement joins TRBV7-9 to TRBJ2-7; 9 nucleotides align to TRBD1. The junction had 5 bases not matched to a gene; V was cut back by 5 bases and J by 3 bases. The length of the CDR3 is 14 residues. Per the germline V gene, CDR1 is SEHNR and CDR2 is FQNEAQ (reference sequence). The CDR3 nucleotides read TGTGCCAGCAGCCCCTGGGACAGGGTCTACGAGCAGTACTTC. Protein product: CASSPWDRVYEQYF.

The V call is TRBV14, the J call TRBJ2-1; TRBD2 agrees at 7 bases. Trimming cost V 4 bases and J 6 bases; bases outside gene matches: 18. This CDR3 spans 18 amino acids. Germline-derived CDR1 and CDR2 are SGHDN and FVKESK. CDR3 in amino acids: CASSRPGGVGPQPNEQFF. For the CDR3, the DNA is TGTGCCAGCAGCCGGCCGGGGGGTGTTGGGCCCCAACCCAATGAGCAGTTCTTC.

On this clone: The CDR3 does not close with the conserved phenylalanine or tryptophan, likely indicating a read error. The rearrangement joins TRBV5-1 to TRBJ1-4; D call uncertain. Germline V gene sequence: CDR1 SGHRS, CDR2 YFSETQ. The CDR3 is made up of 13 amino acids. Trimming pared 5 bases from V and 5 bases from J, leaving 10 bases between. The CDR3 DNA reads TGCGCCAGCAGATTAGCCCCCAATGAAAAACTGTTTGTT. The encoded protein is CASRLAPNEKLFV.

The rearrangement joins TRBV28 to TRBJ1-4; 7 bases match TRBD1. The germline V gene encodes CDR1 MDHEN and CDR2 SYDVKM. Trimming at V came to 8 bases and at J to 7 bases, leaving 10 bases not matched to a gene. This CDR3 has 14 residues. CDR3 residues: CASVGGTEIEKLFF. CDR3 sequence (DNA): TGTGCCAGCGTTGGGGGGACAGAGATTGAAAAACTGTTTTTT. Based on the CDR3 plus reference TRBV28 and TRBJ1-4, the full variable domain is DVKVTQSSRYLVKRTGEKVFLECVQDMDHENMFWYRQDPGLGLRLIYFSYDVKMKEKGDIPEGYSVSREKKERFSLILESASTNQTSMYLCASVGGTEIEKLFFGSGTQLSVL.

This rearrangement joins TRBV19 to TRBJ2-7; TRBD2 aligns across 8 bases. The CDR3 runs to 16 residues. Germline V lookup: CDR1 LNHDA, CDR2 SQIVND (reference sequence). V dropped 5 bases and J dropped 0; count of bases not matched to a gene: 9. The DNA of the CDR3 is TGTGCCAGTAGTCAGACTAGCGCCAAGAGCTCCTACGAGCAGTACTTC. Amino acids: CASSQTSAKSSYEQYF.

This chain uses TRBV19 with TRBJ1-5, with D hard to call. V lost 6 bases and J 0 bases, leaving 12 bases between the germline ends. The CDR3 length is 15 residues. Germline CDR1 LNHDA, CDR2 SQIVND (reference sequence). DNA of the CDR3: TGTGCCAGTAGCGAAGGACTGAATAGCAATCAGCCCCAGCATTTT. It is translated as CASSEGLNSNQPQHF.

The J gene is TRBJ2-7, the V gene TRBV15; D gene uncertain. Germline assignment: CDR1 LNHNV and CDR2 YYDKDF (reference sequence). CDR3 length equals 12 residues. V gave up 4 bases and J gave up 3 bases, with 7 bases separating them. CDR3 loop: CATSTPYYEQYF. The CDR3 DNA is TGTGCCACCAGCACCCCGTACTACGAGCAGTACTTC.

This clone was counted between two and nine times. The rearrangement links TRBV30 to TRBJ2-1, with 10 bases that match TRBD2. V lost 3 bases and J lost 16; bases outside the gene matches: 15. Germline CDR1 is GTSNPN and CDR2 is SVGIG (reference sequence). There are 14 residues in the CDR3. As DNA, the CDR3 is TGTGCCTGGAGACTAGCGGGGATTAAGAGGGAGAACTTCTTC. Amino acid sequence: CAWRLAGIKRENFF.

This chain connects TRBV19 to TRBJ1-1, with 7 positions matching TRBD1. Germline lookup yields CDR1 LNHDA and CDR2 SQIVND (reference sequence). With V trimmed by 4 bases and J by 5 bases, 10 bases remained unmatched. This CDR3 region has 15 residues. CDR3 amino acids: CASSTIDRAVTEAFF. DNA for the CDR3: TGTGCCAGTAGTACCATCGACAGGGCTGTAACTGAAGCTTTCTTT. Full variable domain (outside the CDR3, taken from reference TRBV19 and TRBJ1-1): DGGITQSPKYLFRKEGQNVTLSCEQNLNHDAMYWYRQDPGQGLRLIYYSQIVNDFQKGDIAEGYSVSREKKESFPLTVTSAQKNPTAFYLCASSTIDRAVTEAFFGQGTRLTVV.

This rearrangement joins TRBV30 to TRBJ2-5; TRBD2 matches 13 bases. The junction had 7 bases not matched to a gene; V was cut back by 1 base and J by 5 bases. Germline values: CDR1 GTSNPN, CDR2 SVGIG (reference sequence). CDR3 length: 16 amino acids. The chain's CDR3 is CAWSEGLAGTGETQYF. As DNA, the CDR3 is TGTGCCTGGAGTGAGGGACTAGCGGGGACGGGGGAGACCCAGTACTTC.

This clone was detected once. The rearrangement joins TRBV25-1 to TRBJ2-1, with 9 bases that match TRBD1. The CDR3 length is 15 residues. Germline V gene data show CDR1 as MGHDK and CDR2 as SYGVNS. V shed 4 bases, J shed 11 bases, and the junction held 12 bases outside the gene matches. CDR3 region: CASSASQTYRGQQFF. The CDR3 DNA sequence: TGTGCCAGCAGTGCCTCCCAAACTTACAGGGGGCAGCAGTTCTTC. The variable domain in full, completed from reference TRBV25-1 and TRBJ2-1, reads EADIYQTPRYLVIGTGKKITLECSQTMGHDKMYWYQQDPGMELHLIHYSYGVNSTEKGDLSSESTVSRIRTEHFPLTLESARPSHTSQYLCASSASQTYRGQQFFGPGTRLTVL.

The chain carries TRBV25-1 and TRBJ1-5; perhaps TRBD1 as D (6 bases). This CDR3 contains 14 residues. Germline V gene data show CDR1 as MGHDK and CDR2 as SYGVNS. V was pared by 3 bases and J by 4 bases, with 10 bases between. CDR3 in DNA: TGTGCCAGCAGTGAGGGGGCGAGGAATCAGCCCCAGCATTTT. This codes for CASSEGARNQPQHF.

The chain uses TRBV5-1 and TRBJ1-1; D unclear. Trimming removed 5 bases from V and 11 bases from J, with 25 bases in between. The CDR3 runs 15 residues. CDR1 and CDR2 from the germline V gene are SGHRS and YFSETQ. CDR3 in amino acids: CASRDPSSSTGAAFF. The CDR3 DNA reads TGCGCCAGCAGGGATCCCAGTTCGTCGACGGGTGCGGCTTTCTTT.

The genes are TRBV7-2 and TRBJ1-2, with D tentatively TRBD1 (5 bases). The V gene lost 9 bases and the J gene lost 4 bases, with 18 bases spanning the gap. This CDR3 has 14 residues. Germline CDR1 is SGHTA and CDR2 is FQGNSA. CDR3 nucleotides: TGTGCCAGGGGGGAGGGGTTGAGGATCTATGGCTACACCTTC. It translates to CARGEGLRIYGYTF. The whole variable domain, remainder taken from reference TRBV7-2 and TRBJ1-2, is GAGVSQSPSNKVTEKGKDVELRCDPISGHTALYWYRQSLGQGLEFLIYFQGNSAPDKSGLPSDRFSAERTGGSVSTLTIQRTQQEDSAVYLCARGEGLRIYGYTFGSGTRLTVV.

The V gene is TRBV5-4, the J gene TRBJ1-1; the D gene is possibly TRBD1 (5 bases). V dropped 1 base and J dropped 5 bases, with 15 bases sitting between them. The CDR3 loop spans 15 amino acids. Germline loops: CDR1 SGHNT, CDR2 YYREEE (reference sequence). CDR3 nucleotides: TGTGCCAGCAGCTTGTTTTTAGGGGTGGGGACTGAAGCTTTCTTT. Translating gives CASSLFLGVGTEAFF.

The chain combines TRBV5-4 with TRBJ1-1; 9 bases map to TRBD1. Per the germline V gene, CDR1 is SGHNT and CDR2 is YYREEE (reference sequence). The CDR3 length is 15 residues. Germline trimming cut 1 base from V and 1 base from J; bases unmatched to any gene: 2. The chain's CDR3 is CASSLNRGPNTEAFF. Here the CDR3 DNA reads TGTGCCAGCAGCTTGAACAGGGGGCCGAACACTGAAGCTTTCTTT.

The rearrangement joins TRBV7-8 to TRBJ1-6, with 9 bases lining up with TRBD1. V lost 6 bases and J lost 6; bases outside the gene matches: 12. Germline CDR1 reads SGHVS; CDR2 reads FQNEAQ. The CDR3 extends over 17 amino acids. CDR3 coding DNA: TGTGCCAGCAGTTCCGGGGGGACAGGGCATAGTAATTCACCCCTCCACTTT. Protein product: CASSSGGTGHSNSPLHF.